Listed here are 5 T cell receptor beta chains from one sample, sequenced in a study of shared clonotypes between healthy human individuals (dated by TCRdb to the early 2020s). The library was built by means of the immunoSEQ multiplex PCR assay. TCRdb carries this immuneACCESS record with in-frame sequences only. Its versions omit some clonotypes, under half of them owing to an unresolved V gene in the studies checked, with the rest unexplained. The table for this sample lists 500,000 to 650,000 clones; just over 75% of them were counted only once. The leading ten clones occupy around 12% of the sample. Sequencing used PBMCs. The receptors stem from a woman in her thirties or forties in good health. Some clones in this sample may be carry-over from other donors' samples.

A remark on this clone: A far larger clone is only one base removed, so a read error is likely. The gene calls are TRBV30 and TRBJ1-4, with TRBD1 identical over 8 bases. V dropped 8 bases and J dropped 6; count of bases not matched to a gene: 11. CDR1 and CDR2 from the germline V gene are GTSNPN and SVGIG (reference sequence). The CDR3 is 14 residues long. CDR3 in amino acids: CAREDLTGDEKLFF. DNA of the CDR3: TGTGCCCGGGAGGACCTGACAGGGGATGAAAAACTGTTTTTT.

The table lists this clone with many counts. The chain couples TRBV21-1 to TRBJ2-7; the D call in the table, TRBD1, was not verified against the DNA. TRBV21-1 is a pseudogene segment. The CDR3 sequence is 15 residues long. The CDR3 here is CASRNHRDRVREQYF. DNA of the CDR3: TGTGCCAGCAGGAACCACCGGGACAGGGTGAGGGAGCAGTACTTC.

This sequence joins TRBV7-2 and TRBJ1-1; D call uncertain. This CDR3 has 15 amino acids. V dropped 2 bases and J dropped 2 bases, with 12 bases sitting between them. CDR1 is SGHTA, CDR2 FQGNSA, per germline. The CDR3 region is CASSLISGPNTEAFF. The CDR3 bases are TGTGCCAGCAGCTTAATTTCCGGGCCAAACACTGAAGCTTTCTTT.

This clone was detected once. This chain joins TRBV6-1 and TRBJ2-3, with D unclear. CDR1 and CDR2 from the germline V gene are MNHNS and SASEGT. This CDR3 comprises 14 residues. V was trimmed by 0 bases and J by 2 bases, leaving 6 bases between them. The CDR3 protein is CASSEAIATDTQYF. The CDR3 DNA sequence: TGTGCCAGCAGTGAAGCGATCGCCACAGATACGCAGTATTTT.

This chain uses TRBV9 with TRBJ1-4; D uncertain. V lost 0 bases and J lost 0, with 6 bases in between. CDR3 length equals 15 residues. Germline-derived CDR1 and CDR2 are SGDLS and YYNGEE. CDR3 bases: TGTGCCAGCAGCGTAGCTCCTGCAACTAATGAAAAACTGTTTTTT. It encodes CASSVAPATNEKLFF. Full variable domain (missing parts from reference TRBV9 and TRBJ1-4): DSGVTQTPKHLITATGQRVTLRCSPRSGDLSVYWYQQSLDQGLQFLIQYYNGEERAKGNILERFSAQQFPDLHSELNLSSLELGDSALYFCASSVAPATNEKLFFGSGTQLSVL.